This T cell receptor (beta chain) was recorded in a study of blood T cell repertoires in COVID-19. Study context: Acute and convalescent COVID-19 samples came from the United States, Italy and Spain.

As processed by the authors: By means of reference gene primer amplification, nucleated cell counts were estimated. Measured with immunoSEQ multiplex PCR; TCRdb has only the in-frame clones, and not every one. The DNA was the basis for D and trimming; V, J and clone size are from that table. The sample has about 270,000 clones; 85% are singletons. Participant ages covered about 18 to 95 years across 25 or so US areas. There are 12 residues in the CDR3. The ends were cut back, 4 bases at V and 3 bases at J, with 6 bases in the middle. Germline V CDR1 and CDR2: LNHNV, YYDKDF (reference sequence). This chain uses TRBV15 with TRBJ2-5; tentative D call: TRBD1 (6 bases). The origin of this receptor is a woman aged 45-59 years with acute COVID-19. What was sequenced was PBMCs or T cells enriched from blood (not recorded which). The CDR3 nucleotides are TGTGCCACCAGCAACAGGGAAGAGACCCAGTACTTC. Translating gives CATSNREETQYF.